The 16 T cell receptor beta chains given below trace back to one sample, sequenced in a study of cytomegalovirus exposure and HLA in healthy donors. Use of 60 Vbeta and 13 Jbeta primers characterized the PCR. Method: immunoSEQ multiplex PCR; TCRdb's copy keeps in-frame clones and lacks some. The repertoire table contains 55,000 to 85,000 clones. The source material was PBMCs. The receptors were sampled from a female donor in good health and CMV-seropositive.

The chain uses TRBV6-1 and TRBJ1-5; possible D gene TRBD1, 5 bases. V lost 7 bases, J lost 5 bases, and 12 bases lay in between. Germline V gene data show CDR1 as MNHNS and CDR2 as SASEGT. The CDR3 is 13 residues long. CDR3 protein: CASTGGVYQPQHF. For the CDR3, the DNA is TGTGCCAGCACCGGGGGGGTATATCAGCCCCAGCATTTT.

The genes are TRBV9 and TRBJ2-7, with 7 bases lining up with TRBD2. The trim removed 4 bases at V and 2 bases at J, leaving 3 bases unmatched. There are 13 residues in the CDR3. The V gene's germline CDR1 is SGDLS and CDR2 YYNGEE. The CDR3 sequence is CASSSGGAYEQYF. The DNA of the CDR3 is TGTGCCAGCAGCTCTGGGGGGGCCTACGAGCAGTACTTC.

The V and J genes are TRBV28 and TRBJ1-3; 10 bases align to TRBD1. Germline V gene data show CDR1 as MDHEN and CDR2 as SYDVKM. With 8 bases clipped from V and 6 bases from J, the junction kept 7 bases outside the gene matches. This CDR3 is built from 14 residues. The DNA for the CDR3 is TGTGCCAGCGGAACCGGGACAGGGGCAAACACCATATATTTT. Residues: CASGTGTGANTIYF.

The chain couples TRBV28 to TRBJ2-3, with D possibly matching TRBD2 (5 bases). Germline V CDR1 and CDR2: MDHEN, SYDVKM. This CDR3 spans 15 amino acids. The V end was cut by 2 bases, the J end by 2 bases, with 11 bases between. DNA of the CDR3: TGTGCCAGCAGTTTACCCAGCGGTCACACAGATACGCAGTATTTT. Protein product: CASSLPSGHTDTQYF.

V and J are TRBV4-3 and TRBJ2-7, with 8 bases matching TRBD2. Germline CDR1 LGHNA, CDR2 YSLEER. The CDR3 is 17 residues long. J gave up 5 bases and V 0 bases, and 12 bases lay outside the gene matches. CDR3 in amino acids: CASSQEVSAGVPDEQYF. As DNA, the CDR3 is TGCGCCAGCAGCCAAGAGGTGTCAGCGGGAGTACCGGACGAGCAGTACTTC.

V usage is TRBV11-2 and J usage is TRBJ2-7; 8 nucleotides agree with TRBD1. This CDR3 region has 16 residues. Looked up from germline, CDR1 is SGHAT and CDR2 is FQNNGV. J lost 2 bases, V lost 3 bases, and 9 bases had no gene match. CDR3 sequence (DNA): TGTGCCAGCAGCTTGGCTGGACAGGGATTGACCTACGAGCAGTACTTC. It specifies CASSLAGQGLTYEQYF.

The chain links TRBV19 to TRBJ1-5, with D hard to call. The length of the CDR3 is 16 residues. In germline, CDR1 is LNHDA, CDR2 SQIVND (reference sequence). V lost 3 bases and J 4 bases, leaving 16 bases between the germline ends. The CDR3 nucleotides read TGTGCCAGTAGTATCCCCGATGCGTTAATGAATCAGCCCCAGCATTTT. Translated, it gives CASSIPDALMNQPQHF.

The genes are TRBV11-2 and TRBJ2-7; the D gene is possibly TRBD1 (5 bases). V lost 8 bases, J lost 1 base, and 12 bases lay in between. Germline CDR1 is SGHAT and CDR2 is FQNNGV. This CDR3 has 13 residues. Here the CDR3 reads CASGAGPSYEQYF. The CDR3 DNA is TGTGCCAGCGGGGCAGGCCCATCCTACGAGCAGTACTTC.

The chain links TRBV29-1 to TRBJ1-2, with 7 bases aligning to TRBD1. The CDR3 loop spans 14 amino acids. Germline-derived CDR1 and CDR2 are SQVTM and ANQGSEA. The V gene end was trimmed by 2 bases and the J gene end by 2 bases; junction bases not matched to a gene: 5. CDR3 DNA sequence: TGCAGCGTTGAACCCGGGACAGCCAACTATGGCTACACCTTC. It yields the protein CSVEPGTANYGYTF.

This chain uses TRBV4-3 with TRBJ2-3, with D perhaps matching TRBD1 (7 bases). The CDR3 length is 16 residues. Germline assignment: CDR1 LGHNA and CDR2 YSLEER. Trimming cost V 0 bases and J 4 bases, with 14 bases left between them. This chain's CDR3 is CASSQERGRGADTQYF. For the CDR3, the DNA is TGCGCCAGCAGCCAAGAGAGGGGCAGGGGGGCAGATACGCAGTATTTT.

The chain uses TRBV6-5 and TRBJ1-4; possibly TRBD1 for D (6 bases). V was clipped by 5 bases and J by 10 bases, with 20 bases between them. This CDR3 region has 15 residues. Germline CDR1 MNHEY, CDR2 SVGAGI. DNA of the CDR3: TGTGCCAGCAGTATGAGTACGGGGGGCGGGCGAAAACTGTTTTTT. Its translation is CASSMSTGGGRKLFF.

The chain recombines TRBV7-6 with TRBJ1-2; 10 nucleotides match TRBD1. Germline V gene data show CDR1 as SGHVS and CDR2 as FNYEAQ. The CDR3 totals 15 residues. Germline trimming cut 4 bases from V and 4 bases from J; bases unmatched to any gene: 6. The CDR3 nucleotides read TGTGCCAGCAGCTCCCAGACAGGGGGCGGCTATGGCTACACCTTC. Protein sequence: CASSSQTGGGYGYTF.

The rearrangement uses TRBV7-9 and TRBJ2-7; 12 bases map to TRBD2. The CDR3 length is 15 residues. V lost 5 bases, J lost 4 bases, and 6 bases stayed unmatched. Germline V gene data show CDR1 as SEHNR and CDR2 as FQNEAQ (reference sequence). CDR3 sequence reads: CASSPRTSGAYEQYF. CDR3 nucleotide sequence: TGTGCCAGCAGCCCTCGGACTAGCGGGGCTTACGAGCAGTACTTC.

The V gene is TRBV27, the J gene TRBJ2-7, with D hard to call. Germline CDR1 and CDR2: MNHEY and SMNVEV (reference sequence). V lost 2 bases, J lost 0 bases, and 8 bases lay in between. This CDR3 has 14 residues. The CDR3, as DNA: TGTGCCAGCAGTTTAAGATTCAGCTCCTACGAGCAGTACTTC. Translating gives CASSLRFSSYEQYF.

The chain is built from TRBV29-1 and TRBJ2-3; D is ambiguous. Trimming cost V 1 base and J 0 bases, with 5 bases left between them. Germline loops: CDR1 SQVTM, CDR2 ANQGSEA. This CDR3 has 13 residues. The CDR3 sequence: CSVEAPSTDTQYF. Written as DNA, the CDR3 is TGCAGCGTTGAAGCCCCTAGCACAGATACGCAGTATTTT.

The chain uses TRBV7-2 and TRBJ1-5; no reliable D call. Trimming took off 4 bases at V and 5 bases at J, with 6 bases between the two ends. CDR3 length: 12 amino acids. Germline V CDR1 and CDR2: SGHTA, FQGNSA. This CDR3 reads CASSSGDQPQHF. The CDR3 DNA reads TGTGCCAGCAGCTCGGGTGATCAGCCCCAGCATTTT.